This passage covers 28 T cell receptor beta chains from one sample sequenced in a study of shared clonotypes between healthy human individuals. CD45RO-negative cells were positively selected for CCR7, leaving out terminally differentiated effector memory CD45RA+ cells. Method: immunoSEQ multiplex PCR; TCRdb's copy keeps in-frame clones and lacks some. The sample has fewer than 700,000 clones; 90% to 95% are singletons. Input material: naive CD8+ T cells sorted from blood. The receptor source for this set is a young woman in good health.

The chain has TRBV27 and TRBJ1-3; a possible D gene is TRBD1 (6 bases). The V end was cut by 6 bases, the J end by 1 base, with 10 bases between. CDR3 length: 14 residues. Germline CDR1 and CDR2: MNHEY and SMNVEV (reference sequence). CDR3 protein: CASSRGQSGNTIYF. In nucleotides, the CDR3 is TGTGCCAGCAGCCGCGGACAGTCTGGAAACACCATATATTTT.

The genes are TRBV19 and TRBJ2-2; D may match TRBD1 or TRBD2 (5 bases each). Trimming pared 2 bases from V and 4 bases from J, leaving 8 bases between. Germline CDR1 reads LNHDA; CDR2 reads SQIVND (reference sequence). CDR3 length: 14 amino acids. This chain's CDR3 is CASSIWGTTGELFF. CDR3 in DNA: TGTGCCAGTAGTATATGGGGGACCACCGGGGAGCTGTTTTTT.

The chain couples TRBV29-1 to TRBJ2-1, with D possibly called TRBD1 or TRBD2 (5 bases each). This CDR3 is 15 amino acids long. The ends were cut back, 3 bases at V and 6 bases at J, with 18 bases in the middle. Germline CDR1 reads SQVTM; CDR2 reads ANQGSEA. This chain's CDR3 is CSVDPGTEMRNEQFF. The CDR3 bases are TGCAGCGTTGATCCGGGGACCGAGATGCGCAATGAGCAGTTCTTC.

The chain employs TRBV6-1 and TRBJ1-1; D gene uncertain. CDR3 length: 15 amino acids. Deletions cut 0 bases from V and 1 base from J, with 9 bases between. Germline V gives CDR1 MNHNS, CDR2 SASEGT. The CDR3 spells CASSEALGKNTEAFF. CDR3 nucleotides: TGTGCCAGCAGTGAAGCGCTCGGCAAGAACACTGAAGCTTTCTTT.

The chain uses TRBV7-9 and TRBJ2-3; 11 bases map to TRBD2. Per germline, CDR1 SEHNR and CDR2 FQNEAQ (reference sequence). CDR3 length equals 16 residues. The ends lost 5 bases at V and 0 bases at J; junction bases unmatched: 4. The chain's CDR3 is CASSLRTSGSTDTQYF. In DNA, the CDR3 is TGTGCCAGCAGCCTACGGACTAGCGGGAGCACAGATACGCAGTATTTT.

This chain links TRBV4-1 with TRBJ1-2; perhaps TRBD1 as D (6 bases). Germline CDR1 and CDR2: MGHRA and YSYEKL. CDR3 length: 16 residues. Trimming pared 3 bases from V and 3 bases from J, leaving 17 bases between. CDR3 protein: CASSQTSLPGDYGYTF. The CDR3 coding sequence is TGCGCCAGCAGCCAGACCTCCCTCCCAGGGGACTATGGCTACACCTTC.

The rearrangement uses TRBV13 and TRBJ2-3; a weak D match, TRBD1 (6 bases). The germline V gene has CDR1 PRHDT and CDR2 FYEKMQ (reference sequence). The CDR3 runs to 13 residues. The V gene lost 4 bases and the J gene lost 8 bases, with 13 bases spanning the gap. The CDR3 loop reads CASSSNRDPTQYF. The CDR3 DNA is TGTGCCAGCAGCTCCAACAGGGACCCTACGCAGTATTTT.

The gene calls are TRBV6-6 and TRBJ2-5; D gene uncertain. The CDR3 consists of 12 residues. CDR1 MNHNY and CDR2 SVGAGI come from the germline V gene (reference sequence). Trimming removed 2 bases at V and 1 base at J, with 2 bases between. CDR3 sequence (DNA): TGTGCCAGCAGTTACAGCCAAGAGACCCAGTACTTC. It yields the protein CASSYSQETQYF.

CDR3 DNA sequence: TGTGCCAGCAGCTCCTGGACAGCTGGCTCCTACGAGCAGTACTTC. Translation gives CASSSWTAGSYEQYF. The chain couples TRBV13 to TRBJ2-7; D might be TRBD1 (6 bases). This CDR3 has 15 amino acids. The germline V and J ends were trimmed by 4 bases and 0 bases, with 13 bases remaining between them. Germline V gene sequence: CDR1 PRHDT, CDR2 FYEKMQ (reference sequence).

The CDR3 DNA reads as TGTGCCAGCGGCCCTCTTAACCGGGACCACACCGGGGAGCTGTTTTTT. Its translation: CASGPLNRDHTGELFF. This chain connects TRBV7-9 to TRBJ2-2; D may be TRBD1 or TRBD2 (5 bases each). The CDR3 is 16 residues long. Germline V gives CDR1 SEHNR, CDR2 FQNEAQ (reference sequence). Trimming left V 8 bases short and J 3 bases short, with 19 bases between.

The genes are TRBV2 and TRBJ1-4; 11 nucleotides line up with TRBD1. Germline loops: CDR1 SNHLY, CDR2 FYNNEI. J gave up 0 bases and V 6 bases, and 15 bases lay outside the gene matches. The CDR3 is made up of 20 amino acids. Here the CDR3 DNA reads TGTGCCAGCAGCACTTCTCACGGACAGGGGGCCGATGCAACTAATGAAAAACTGTTTTTT. Translating it yields CASSTSHGQGADATNEKLFF.

This clone showed up just once. Written as DNA, the CDR3 is TGTGCCAGCAGCTTTAGCGGGATAACCTTCACCGGGGAGCTGTTTTTT. This translates into CASSFSGITFTGELFF. The rearrangement joins TRBV7-8 to TRBJ2-2; 8 nucleotides line up with TRBD2. Trimming cost V 3 bases and J 4 bases; bases outside gene matches: 7. The CDR3 length is 16 residues. Germline CDR1 and CDR2: SGHVS and FQNEAQ. Based on the CDR3 plus reference TRBV7-8 and TRBJ2-2, the full variable domain is GAGVSQSPRYKVAKRGQDVALRCDPISGHVSLFWYQQALGQGPEFLTYFQNEAQLDKSGLPSDRFFAERPEGSVSTLKIQRTQQEDSAVYLCASSFSGITFTGELFFGEGSRLTVL.

The rearrangement uses TRBV13 and TRBJ1-1; D is undetermined. In germline, CDR1 is PRHDT, CDR2 FYEKMQ (reference sequence). With 5 bases removed from V and 1 base from J, the gap between germline ends came to 14 bases. The length of the CDR3 is 15 residues. The CDR3 protein is CASSLHPNPNTEAFF. The CDR3 bases are TGTGCCAGCAGCCTCCACCCTAACCCGAACACTGAAGCTTTCTTT.

The chain uses TRBV19 and TRBJ1-6; no firm D call. V lost 5 bases and J 8 bases, leaving 13 bases between the germline ends. Germline V gives CDR1 LNHDA, CDR2 SQIVND (reference sequence). The CDR3 is 14 amino acids. CDR3: CASSYRQRDSPLHF. CDR3 DNA: TGTGCCAGTAGTTATAGGCAGCGAGATTCACCCCTCCACTTT.

This sequence joins TRBV4-2 and TRBJ1-1; 8 bases fit TRBD1. CDR3 length: 16 residues. Germline CDR1 reads LGHNA; CDR2 reads YNFKEQ. With V trimmed by 3 bases and J by 4 bases, 10 bases remained unmatched. CDR3 in amino acids: CASSHDGWGTGTEAFF. The CDR3 nucleotides are TGTGCCAGCAGCCACGACGGTTGGGGGACAGGCACTGAAGCTTTCTTT.

This clone was observed a handful of times. The rearrangement joins TRBV5-1 to TRBJ2-7; no definite D call. Germline V gives CDR1 SGHRS, CDR2 YFSETQ. Trimming removed 4 bases at V and 3 bases at J, with 11 bases between. CDR3 length: 13 residues. The CDR3 reads CASSIDELYEQYF. In DNA, the CDR3 is TGCGCCAGCAGCATCGACGAGCTCTACGAGCAGTACTTC.

The chain recombines TRBV19 with TRBJ1-1; TRBD1 is a possible D gene (5 bases). V shed 7 bases and J shed 0 bases, with 12 bases lying between them. The CDR3 has 14 amino acids. Germline CDR1 reads LNHDA; CDR2 reads SQIVND (reference sequence). The CDR3 coding sequence is TGTGCCAGTACGAGACAGAGCATGAACACTGAAGCTTTCTTT. It specifies CASTRQSMNTEAFF.

The V and J genes are TRBV7-6 and TRBJ2-1, with 10 bases that match TRBD2. This CDR3 is built from 15 residues. Germline V gives CDR1 SGHVS, CDR2 FNYEAQ. Trimming removed 2 bases from V and 7 bases from J; junction bases left unmatched: 5. CDR3 amino acids: CASSLISGRGNEQFF. CDR3 in DNA: TGTGCCAGCAGCTTAATAAGCGGGAGGGGAAATGAGCAGTTCTTC.

V usage is TRBV14 and J usage is TRBJ2-1, with 14 bases aligning to TRBD2. V trimming: 3 bases; J trimming: 0 bases; junction bases outside the gene matches: 1. Germline CDR1 SGHDN, CDR2 FVKESK. The CDR3 extends over 17 amino acids. The CDR3 bases are TGTGCCAGCAGCCAGGGGACTAGCGGGAGCTCCTACAATGAGCAGTTCTTC. It codes for CASSQGTSGSSYNEQFF.

J is TRBJ2-1 and V is TRBV4-1; 7 bases align to TRBD1. Germline CDR1 and CDR2: MGHRA and YSYEKL. The CDR3 is 14 residues long. V lost 6 bases and J lost 3; bases outside the gene matches: 5. The CDR3 DNA sequence: TGCGCCAGCAGTACCGGGACAGACTACAATGAGCAGTTCTTC. This sequence encodes CASSTGTDYNEQFF.

With regard to this clone: Within the sample, other DNA sequences also encode this same CDR3. The chain is built from TRBV9 and TRBJ2-3; D may be TRBD2 (5 bases). This CDR3 comprises 14 residues. V was cut by 0 bases and J by 4 bases, with 9 bases left in between. Looked up from germline, CDR1 is SGDLS and CDR2 is YYNGEE. The CDR3: CASSVGGSADTQYF. CDR3 DNA: TGTGCCAGCAGCGTAGGTGGGAGTGCAGATACGCAGTATTTT.

Comment on this clone: Other DNA sequences in the same sample also yield this CDR3. This chain links TRBV11-2 with TRBJ2-1; no firm D call. Trimming took 1 base from V and 3 from J, leaving 4 bases between them. CDR1 SGHAT and CDR2 FQNNGV come from the germline V gene. This CDR3 is built from 13 residues. CDR3 protein: CASSLGGYNEQFF. CDR3 nucleotides: TGTGCCAGCAGCTTAGGGGGCTACAATGAGCAGTTCTTC.

The chain is built from TRBV4-1 and TRBJ1-5; D uncertain. This CDR3 region has 15 residues. Germline CDR1 is MGHRA and CDR2 is YSYEKL. The V gene lost 0 bases and the J gene lost 6 bases, with 12 bases spanning the gap. The CDR3 nucleotides are TGCGCCAGCAGCCAAGAACGGAACTTGGGTCAGCCCCAGCATTTT. Translating gives CASSQERNLGQPQHF.

The chain's CDR3 is CASSYRGEQYF. The CDR3 nucleotides read TGTGCCAGCAGTTATAGGGGCGAGCAGTACTTC. The chain joins TRBV6-5 to TRBJ2-7, with D possibly matching TRBD1 (5 bases). V gave up 3 bases and J gave up 6 bases, with 6 bases separating them. Germline CDR1 is MNHEY and CDR2 is SVGAGI. The CDR3 contains 11 residues.

A word on this clone: The same CDR3 also results from other DNA sequences found in this sample. The chain employs TRBV19 and TRBJ2-7; 8 bases are shared with TRBD2. V was pared by 3 bases and J by 4 bases, with 5 bases of the junction left unmatched. Looked up from germline, CDR1 is LNHDA and CDR2 is SQIVND (reference sequence). CDR3 length: 14 amino acids. In DNA, the CDR3 is TGTGCCAGTAGTATGGCGAGCGGGAGTTACGAGCAGTACTTC. It yields the protein CASSMASGSYEQYF.

The chain joins TRBV27 to TRBJ2-5, with D unclear. Matching the DNA end better, TRBJ2-7 makes the J call doubtful. Per the germline V gene, CDR1 is MNHEY and CDR2 is SMNVEV (reference sequence). The CDR3 is made up of 12 amino acids. In nucleotides, the CDR3 is TGTGCCAGCAGTCCAAACTCCTACGAGCAGTACTTC. This translates into CASSPNSYEQYF.

The sample holds one count of this clone. The V gene is TRBV11-2, the J gene TRBJ1-1; TRBD1 matches at 8 bases. The CDR3 is 15 residues long. V lost 2 bases to trimming and J lost 6 bases; unmatched junction nucleotides: 8. The V gene's germline CDR1 is SGHAT and CDR2 FQNNGV. This CDR3 is CASSLRVLQGAEAFF. CDR3 DNA sequence: TGTGCCAGCAGCTTAAGGGTGTTACAGGGGGCTGAAGCTTTCTTT.

The V call is TRBV5-1, the J call TRBJ2-7; D is possibly TRBD1 (6 bases). CDR3 size: 13 residues. Germline CDR1 is SGHRS and CDR2 is YFSETQ. The V end lost 3 bases, the J end lost 3 bases, and 10 bases lay between the germline ends. The CDR3 sequence is CASSSDSYYEQYF. DNA for the CDR3: TGCGCCAGCAGCTCGGACAGTTACTACGAGCAGTACTTC.